The next 22 T cell receptor beta chains were all read from a single sample in a study of cytomegalovirus exposure and HLA in healthy donors. The PCR had 60 Vbeta and 13 Jbeta primers. Sequencing was performed with immunoSEQ multiplex PCR; in TCRdb, only in-frame clones are kept and a portion is missing. The table has approximately 88,000 clones, roughly 80% seen once; the top ten hold around 7.5%. The sample taken for sequencing was PBMCs. All receptors come from a man between 45 and 60 years old in good health and CMV-seropositive.

The gene calls are TRBV4-2 and TRBJ2-3, with TRBD2 matching 12 bases. This CDR3 has 17 residues. J lost 6 bases, V lost 0 bases, and 7 bases had no gene match. CDR1 LGHNA and CDR2 YNFKEQ come from the germline V gene. The CDR3 DNA follows: TGTGCCAGCAGCCAAGATCTTGCTAGCGGGGGGGAGGATACGCAGTATTTT. Translated: CASSQDLASGGEDTQYF.

The chain joins TRBV11-1 to TRBJ2-7; D not resolved. From germline, CDR1 is SGHAT and CDR2 FQDESV (reference sequence). The CDR3 totals 11 residues. Trimming cost V 5 bases and J 7 bases, with 9 bases left between them. The CDR3 DNA reads TGTGCCAGCAGCCGAGGCACTGAGCAGTACTTC. Translated, it gives CASSRGTEQYF.

This clone was counted once. V and J are TRBV11-3 and TRBJ2-2; D perhaps matches TRBD1 (6 bases). Germline-derived CDR1 and CDR2 are SGHNT and YENEEA. Trimming stripped 2 bases from V and 6 bases from J, with 16 bases between. CDR3 length equals 16 residues. CDR3 sequence: CASSLMGAGASGELFF. The CDR3 nucleotides are TGTGCCAGCAGCTTAATGGGGGCCGGGGCATCCGGGGAGCTGTTTTTT.

The chain carries TRBV6-5 and TRBJ2-3; D is unclear. V lost 7 bases, J lost 14 bases, and 25 bases lay in between. Germline CDR1 reads MNHEY; CDR2 reads SVGAGI. The CDR3 sequence is 14 residues long. In nucleotides, the CDR3 is TGTGCCAGCACTCAACCTGGTGCTCCCCGCACGAGGTATTTT. This codes for CASTQPGAPRTRYF.

This chain joins TRBV5-1 and TRBJ1-1; a weak D match, TRBD1 (5 bases). The germline CDR1 and CDR2 sequences are SGHRS and YFSETQ. The ends were cut back, 4 bases at V and 4 bases at J, with 11 bases in the middle. The CDR3 is made up of 13 amino acids. This CDR3 is CASSLQGGTEAFF. The CDR3 DNA reads as TGCGCCAGCAGCCTTCAGGGAGGCACTGAAGCTTTCTTT.

J is TRBJ2-5 and V is TRBV6-1, with D possibly matching TRBD1 (5 bases). Germline-derived CDR1 and CDR2 are MNHNS and SASEGT. This CDR3 is 12 amino acids long. In DNA form, the CDR3 reads TGTGTTTCTGCCAGGGTCGGAGAGACCCAGTACTTC. This gives the protein CVSARVGETQYF.

V usage is TRBV10-3 and J usage is TRBJ1-4, with TRBD1 identical over 8 bases. Germline V gives CDR1 ENHRY, CDR2 SYGVKD. V shed 0 bases, J shed 8 bases, and the junction held 8 bases outside the gene matches. The CDR3 has 16 residues. The CDR3 reads CAISESGGQGGEKLFF. CDR3 DNA sequence: TGTGCCATCAGTGAGTCGGGTGGACAGGGAGGAGAAAAACTGTTTTTT.

This chain connects TRBV29-1 to TRBJ2-3, with D possibly matching TRBD1 (6 bases). V shed 2 bases and J shed 6 bases, with 9 bases lying between them. The length of the CDR3 is 12 residues. The germline CDR1 and CDR2 sequences are SQVTM and ANQGSEA. CDR3 nucleotides: TGCAGCGTTGAATTGGGGGCTGATACGCAGTATTTT. As protein: CSVELGADTQYF.

This chain joins TRBV9 and TRBJ1-1, with D unclear. The CDR3 has 15 amino acids. Between the trimmed V and J ends, which lost 4 bases and 1 base, there was a span of 14 bases. Germline V gene lookup returns CDR1 SGDLS and CDR2 YYNGEE. This CDR3 is CASSQRGNQNTEAFF. The CDR3 DNA sequence: TGTGCCAGCAGCCAGCGGGGAAATCAGAACACTGAAGCTTTCTTT.

The chain couples TRBV30 to TRBJ2-3; TRBD1 agrees at 8 bases. There are 13 residues in the CDR3. Germline CDR1 and CDR2: GTSNPN and SVGIG (reference sequence). Trimming cost V 3 bases and J 3 bases; bases outside gene matches: 2. The CDR3 DNA sequence: TGTGCCTGGAGACGACAGGGGACAGATACGCAGTATTTT. Its translation is CAWRRQGTDTQYF.

The chain employs TRBV25-1 and TRBJ2-7, with 7 bases matching TRBD1. Germline V gives CDR1 MGHDK, CDR2 SYGVNS. J was trimmed by 0 bases and V by 4 bases; bases with no gene match: 6. The CDR3 is 15 amino acids. In DNA, the CDR3 is TGTGCCAGCAGTGGGGGGACAGTAGTCTCCTACGAGCAGTACTTC. It specifies CASSGGTVVSYEQYF.

This chain uses TRBV28 with TRBJ2-2, with unresolved D. Trimming took 5 bases from V and 3 from J, leaving 19 bases between them. The CDR3 contains 17 residues. Germline CDR1 reads MDHEN; CDR2 reads SYDVKM. CDR3: CASSQELDQLHTGELFF. DNA for the CDR3: TGTGCCAGCAGTCAGGAACTGGATCAACTTCACACCGGGGAGCTGTTTTTT.

The gene calls are TRBV9 and TRBJ2-3; D ambiguous. Germline CDR1 is SGDLS and CDR2 is YYNGEE. With 4 bases removed from V and 1 base from J, the gap between germline ends came to 13 bases. The CDR3 has 15 residues. In DNA form, the CDR3 reads TGTGCCAGCAGCCCCCATGTAACGGGCACAGATACGCAGTATTTT. Residues: CASSPHVTGTDTQYF.

This sequence joins TRBV7-2 and TRBJ2-7, with 8 bases lining up with TRBD1. With V trimmed by 5 bases and J by 4 bases, 10 bases remained unmatched. This CDR3 spans 15 amino acids. Germline V gene lookup returns CDR1 SGHTA and CDR2 FQGNSA. The CDR3 DNA reads TGTGCCAGCAGCCGCGGGACAGGAGGAGCATACGAGCAGTACTTC. Its protein is CASSRGTGGAYEQYF.

In DNA, the CDR3 is TGTGCCATCAAGGGCACGGGGGTGCTCTACGAGCAGTACTTC. It yields the protein CAIKGTGVLYEQYF. The rearrangement joins TRBV10-3 to TRBJ2-7, with D tentatively TRBD2 (6 bases). V was clipped by 7 bases and J by 3 bases, with 16 bases between them. Germline V gene lookup returns CDR1 ENHRY and CDR2 SYGVKD. The CDR3 length is 14 residues.

Comments on this clone: The junction and the germline gene differ at one end; a read error may be behind it. The chain links TRBV7-2 to TRBJ1-2; D gene ambiguous. This CDR3 region has 12 residues. From germline, CDR1 is SGHTA and CDR2 FQGNSA. As DNA, the CDR3 is TGTGCCAGCAGCTCTCAGAACTATGGCTACCCCTTC. Translating gives CASSSQNYGYPF. Looking up the rest from reference TRBV7-2 and TRBJ1-2 gives the full variable domain: GAGVSQSPSNKVTEKGKDVELRCDPISGHTALYWYRQSLGQGLEFLIYFQGNSAPDKSGLPSDRFSAERTGGSVSTLTIQRTQQEDSAVYLCASSSQNYGYPFGSGTRLTVV.

The chain combines TRBV7-2 with TRBJ1-3, with D maybe TRBD1 (6 bases). Germline CDR1 SGHTA, CDR2 FQGNSA. The V end lost 0 bases, the J end lost 3 bases, and 12 bases lay between the germline ends. The CDR3 is 16 residues long. CDR3 nucleotide sequence: TGTGCCAGCAGCTTAGCCATTCAGACAGGTGGAAACACCATATATTTT. This encodes CASSLAIQTGGNTIYF.

V and J are TRBV19 and TRBJ2-6; a possible D gene is TRBD2 (6 bases). Germline CDR1 and CDR2: LNHDA and SQIVND (reference sequence). The CDR3 runs 16 residues. V lost 7 bases to trimming and J lost 0 bases, with 13 bases between them. The CDR3 loop reads CASTRRRDSGANVLTF. The CDR3, as DNA: TGTGCCAGTACTAGGAGGCGGGACTCTGGGGCCAACGTCCTGACTTTC.

CDR3 loop: CASSPIAGDSYNEQFF. The CDR3 nucleotides read TGTGCCAGTAGTCCCATAGCGGGGGACTCCTACAATGAGCAGTTCTTC. The V call is TRBV19, the J call TRBJ2-1; 9 positions match TRBD2. This CDR3 contains 16 residues. CDR1 and CDR2 (germline): LNHDA, SQIVND (reference sequence). J gave up 0 bases and V 5 bases, and 5 bases lay outside the gene matches.

CDR3 residues: CASSNTGRKLFF. In nucleotides, the CDR3 is TGTGCCAGCAGTAACACAGGGCGTAAACTGTTTTTT. The chain is built from TRBV27 and TRBJ1-4, with a tentative D call TRBD1 (6 bases). The CDR3 loop spans 12 amino acids. Germline lookup yields CDR1 MNHEY and CDR2 SMNVEV (reference sequence). V was trimmed by 5 bases and J by 11 bases, leaving 12 bases between them. Supplemented by reference TRBV27 and TRBJ1-4, the full variable domain reads EAQVTQNPRYLITVTGKKLTVTCSQNMNHEYMSWYRQDPGLGLRQIYYSMNVEVTDKGDVPEGYKVSRKEKRNFPLILESPSPNQTSLYFCASSNTGRKLFFGSGTQLSVL.

V is TRBV7-6 and J is TRBJ2-7, with TRBD1 matching 7 bases. Germline CDR1 is SGHVS and CDR2 is FNYEAQ. V was clipped by 5 bases and J by 4 bases; unmatched bases: 11. The CDR3 extends over 15 amino acids. CDR3 sequence: CASSPLSGRGYEQYF. Here the CDR3 DNA reads TGTGCCAGCAGCCCGCTATCCGGCAGGGGGTACGAGCAGTACTTC. Supplemented by reference TRBV7-6 and TRBJ2-7, the full variable domain reads GAGVSQSPRYKVTKRGQDVALRCDPISGHVSLYWYRQALGQGPEFLTYFNYEAQQDKSGLPNDRFSAERPEGSISTLTIQRTEQRDSAMYRCASSPLSGRGYEQYFGPGTRLTVT.

The chain joins TRBV9 to TRBJ2-1; TRBD2 matches 8 bases. The CDR3 length is 15 residues. CDR1 and CDR2 (germline): SGDLS, YYNGEE. Trimming removed 3 bases from V and 6 bases from J; junction bases left unmatched: 8. This CDR3 reads CASSGGGLEANEQFF. For the CDR3, the DNA is TGTGCCAGCAGCGGGGGGGGACTAGAGGCCAATGAGCAGTTCTTC.